The T cell receptor (beta chain) described here comes from a study of control samples from healthy donors and cancer patients. Method: immunoSEQ multiplex PCR; TCRdb's copy keeps in-frame clones and lacks some. Of tens of thousands of clones in the sample, approximately 88% were seen once. V shed 1 base and J shed 5 bases, with 6 bases lying between them. Germline loops: CDR1 SGHTA, CDR2 FQGNSA. CDR3 length: 12 residues. The TCR comes from a woman aged 50 to 65 with lung cancer. The chain has TRBV7-2 and TRBJ2-7; D is unclear. Specimen: PBMCs. The CDR3 DNA reads as TGTGCCAGCAGCTTAGTCCCTCACGAGCAGTACTTC. Translated, it gives CASSLVPHEQYF.